A selection of T cell receptor beta chains follows, all from one sample in a study of blood T cell repertoires in COVID-19. Sequencing used immunoSEQ multiplex PCR; TCRdb keeps in-frame clones, though not all of them. Altogether 160,000 or so clones are present, approximately 85% being singletons, with the ten largest covering more than 0.85%. Sequenced material: peripheral blood. The receptors were gathered from a man aged 35 to 55 with acute or convalescent COVID-19. Both conserved end residues are trimmed from each CDR3. Each record gives: V gene, J gene, CDR3 protein.

V: TRBV12-3/TRBV12-4
J: TRBJ1-2
CDR3: ASTSRDSST

V: TRBV6-5
J: TRBJ1-1
CDR3: ASSWTGGSAF

V: TRBV7-9
J: TRBJ2-2
CDR3: ASSSTGGVGELF

V: TRBV6-5
J: TRBJ1-1
CDR3: ASSIGTQNTEAF

V: TRBV24-1
J: TRBJ1-2
CDR3: ATSAPQGANYGYT

V: TRBV12-3/TRBV12-4
J: TRBJ2-3
CDR3: ASSPAPGNTQY

V: TRBV10-2
J: TRBJ1-2
CDR3: ASSPTGPQTGYT

V: TRBV5-4
J: TRBJ2-7
CDR3: ASSWGGYSSYEQY

V: TRBV5-1
J: TRBJ2-2
CDR3: ATHRETATGELF

V: TRBV6-1
J: TRBJ1-6
CDR3: ASSEGGGDNSPLH

V: TRBV7-8
J: TRBJ1-5
CDR3: ASSLGSGQPQH

V: TRBV19
J: TRBJ2-1
CDR3: ASSTQTTQQF

V: TRBV5-1
J: TRBJ1-2
CDR3: ASSTGEGYGYT

V: TRBV24-1
J: TRBJ2-2
CDR3: ATSAGERDTGELF

V: TRBV5-4
J: TRBJ1-1
CDR3: ASSPRTATNTEAF

V: TRBV6-2/TRBV6-3
J: TRBJ2-3
CDR3: ASSYPEGRDGTQY

V: TRBV30
J: TRBJ1-3
CDR3: AWSVGARVGNTIY

V: TRBV13
J: TRBJ2-7
CDR3: ASSSRSTIYEQY

V: TRBV29-1
J: TRBJ1-3
CDR3: SVFVAGTNSGNTIY

V: TRBV7-9
J: TRBJ2-1
CDR3: ASSWGTSGAEQF

V: TRBV7-6
J: TRBJ1-1
CDR3: ASSLAGGETTEAF

V: TRBV2
J: TRBJ1-5
CDR3: ASRPGQANQPQH

V: TRBV7-3
J: TRBJ2-7
CDR3: ASSLPPSSQQY

V: TRBV5-6
J: TRBJ2-3
CDR3: ASSSFHLAGVNTDTQY

V: TRBV7-3
J: TRBJ2-1
CDR3: ASSPIPGNSYNEQF

V: TRBV19
J: TRBJ1-5
CDR3: ATWTGTNNQPQH

V: TRBV5-6
J: TRBJ1-5
CDR3: ASSFGDRGNQPQH

V: TRBV9
J: TRBJ1-4
CDR3: ASSVGTGGLILEKLF

V: TRBV4-2
J: TRBJ1-3
CDR3: ASSQLTKSSGNTIY

V: TRBV29-1
J: TRBJ1-1
CDR3: SAETGLEAF